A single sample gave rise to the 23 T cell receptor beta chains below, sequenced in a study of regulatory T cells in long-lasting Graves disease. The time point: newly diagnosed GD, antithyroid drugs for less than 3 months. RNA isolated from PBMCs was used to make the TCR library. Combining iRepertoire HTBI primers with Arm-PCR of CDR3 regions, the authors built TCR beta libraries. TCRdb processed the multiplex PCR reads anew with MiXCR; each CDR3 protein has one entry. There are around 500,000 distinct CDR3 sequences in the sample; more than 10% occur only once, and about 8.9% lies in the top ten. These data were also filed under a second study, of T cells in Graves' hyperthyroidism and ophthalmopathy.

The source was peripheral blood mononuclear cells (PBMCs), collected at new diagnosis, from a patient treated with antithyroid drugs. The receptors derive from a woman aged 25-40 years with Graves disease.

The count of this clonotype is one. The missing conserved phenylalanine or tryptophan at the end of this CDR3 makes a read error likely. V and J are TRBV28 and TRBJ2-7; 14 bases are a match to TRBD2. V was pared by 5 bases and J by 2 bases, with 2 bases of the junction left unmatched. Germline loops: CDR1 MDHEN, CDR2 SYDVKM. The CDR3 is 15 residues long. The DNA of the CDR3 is TGTGCCAGCAGTGAGGGACTAGCGGGAGCCTACGAGCAGTACCTC. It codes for CASSEGLAGAYEQYL.

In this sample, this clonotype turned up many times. Here the CDR3 reads CASSSVWGALDTQYF. For the CDR3, the DNA is TGTGCCAGCAGTTCCGTTTGGGGGGCGTTGGATACGCAGTATTTT. The chain has TRBV27 and TRBJ2-3, with D possibly called TRBD1 or TRBD2 (6 bases each). The V gene's germline CDR1 is MNHEY and CDR2 SMNVEV (reference sequence). The CDR3 contains 15 residues. V dropped 4 bases and J dropped 6 bases, with 17 bases sitting between them.

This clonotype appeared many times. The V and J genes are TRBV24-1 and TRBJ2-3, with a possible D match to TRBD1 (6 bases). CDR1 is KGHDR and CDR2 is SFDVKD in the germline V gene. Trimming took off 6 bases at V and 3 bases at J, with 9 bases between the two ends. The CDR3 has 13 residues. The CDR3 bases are TGTGCCACCAGTATGGACAGTACAGATACGCAGTATTTT. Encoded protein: CATSMDSTDTQYF.

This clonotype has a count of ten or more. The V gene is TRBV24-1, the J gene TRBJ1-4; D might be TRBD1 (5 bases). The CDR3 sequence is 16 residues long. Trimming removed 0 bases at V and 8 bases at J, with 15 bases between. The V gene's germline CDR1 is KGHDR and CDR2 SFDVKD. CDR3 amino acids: CATSDLTAGPGEKLFF. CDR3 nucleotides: TGTGCCACCAGTGATTTGACGGCAGGGCCCGGGGAAAAACTGTTTTTT.

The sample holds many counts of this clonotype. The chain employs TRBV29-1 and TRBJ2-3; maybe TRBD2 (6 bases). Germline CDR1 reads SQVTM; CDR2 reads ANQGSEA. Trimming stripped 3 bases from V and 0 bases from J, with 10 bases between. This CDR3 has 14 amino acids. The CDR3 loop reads CSVEGGASTDTQYF. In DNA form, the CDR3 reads TGCAGCGTTGAGGGAGGAGCTAGCACAGATACGCAGTATTTT.

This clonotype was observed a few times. The DNA for the CDR3 is TGTGCCAGCAGCGTAGAACCGGGCTTAAGCACAGATACGCAGTATTTT. Translating it yields CASSVEPGLSTDTQYF. This chain uses TRBV9 with TRBJ2-3, with no clear D. Trimming stripped 0 bases from V and 0 bases from J, with 11 bases between. This CDR3 comprises 16 residues. In germline, CDR1 is SGDLS, CDR2 YYNGEE.

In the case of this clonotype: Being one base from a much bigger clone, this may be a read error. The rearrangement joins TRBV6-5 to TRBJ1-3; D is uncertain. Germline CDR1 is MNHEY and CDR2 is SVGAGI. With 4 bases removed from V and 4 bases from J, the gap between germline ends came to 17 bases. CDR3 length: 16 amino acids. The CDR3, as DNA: TGTGCCAGCAGTTTAGGAGAAAACTCAGAGGGAAACACCATATATTTT. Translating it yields CASSLGENSEGNTIYF.

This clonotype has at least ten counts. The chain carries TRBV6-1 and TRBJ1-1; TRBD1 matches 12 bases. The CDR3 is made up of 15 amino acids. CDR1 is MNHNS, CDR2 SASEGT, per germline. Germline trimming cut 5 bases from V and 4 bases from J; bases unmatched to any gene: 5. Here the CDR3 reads CASSRDRGLGTEAFF. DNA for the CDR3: TGTGCCAGCAGTCGGGACAGGGGGCTCGGCACTGAAGCTTTCTTT.

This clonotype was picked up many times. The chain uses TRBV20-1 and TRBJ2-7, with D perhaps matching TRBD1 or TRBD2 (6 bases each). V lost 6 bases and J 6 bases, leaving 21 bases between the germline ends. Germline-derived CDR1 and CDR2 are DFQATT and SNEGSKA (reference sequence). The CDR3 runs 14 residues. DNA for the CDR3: TGCAGTGCCAAACAAATGGGGGGCAGGGGCGAGCAGTACTTC. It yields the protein CSAKQMGGRGEQYF.

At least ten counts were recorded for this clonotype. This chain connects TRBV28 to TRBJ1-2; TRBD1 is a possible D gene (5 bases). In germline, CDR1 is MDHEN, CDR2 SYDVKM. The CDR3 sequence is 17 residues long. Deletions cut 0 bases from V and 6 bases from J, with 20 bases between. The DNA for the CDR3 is TGTGCCAGCAGTTTATGGTGGGGCAGAGAGCACCCAAATGGCTACACCTTC. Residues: CASSLWWGREHPNGYTF.

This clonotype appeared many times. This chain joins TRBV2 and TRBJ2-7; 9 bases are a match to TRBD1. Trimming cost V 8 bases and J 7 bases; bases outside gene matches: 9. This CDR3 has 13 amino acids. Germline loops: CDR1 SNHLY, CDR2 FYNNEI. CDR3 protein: CASGDRVGEEQYF. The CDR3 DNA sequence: TGTGCCAGCGGGGACAGGGTGGGTGAGGAGCAGTACTTC. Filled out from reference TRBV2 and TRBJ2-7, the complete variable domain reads EPEVTQTPSHQVTQMGQEVILRCVPISNHLYFYWYRQILGQKVEFLVSFYNNEISEKSEIFDDQFSVERPDGSNFTLKIRSTKLEDSAMYFCASGDRVGEEQYFGPGTRLTVT.

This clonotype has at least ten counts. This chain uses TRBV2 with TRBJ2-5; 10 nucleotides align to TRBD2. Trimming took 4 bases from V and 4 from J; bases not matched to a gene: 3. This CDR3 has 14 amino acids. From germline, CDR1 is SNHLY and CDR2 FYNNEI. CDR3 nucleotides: TGTGCCAGCAGTGGACTAGCGGGCGGAGAGACCCAGTACTTC. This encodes CASSGLAGGETQYF.

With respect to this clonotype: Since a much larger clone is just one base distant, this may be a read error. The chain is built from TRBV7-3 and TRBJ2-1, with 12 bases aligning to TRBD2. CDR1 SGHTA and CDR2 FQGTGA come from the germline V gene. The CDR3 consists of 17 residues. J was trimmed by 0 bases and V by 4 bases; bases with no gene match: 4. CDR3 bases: TGTGCCAGCAGCTCTGAGACTAGCGGGAGCTCCTACAATGAGCAGTTCTTC. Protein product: CASSSETSGSSYNEQFF.

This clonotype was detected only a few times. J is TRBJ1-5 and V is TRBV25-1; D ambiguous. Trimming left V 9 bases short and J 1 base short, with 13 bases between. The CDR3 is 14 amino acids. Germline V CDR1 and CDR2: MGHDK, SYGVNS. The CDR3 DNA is TGTGCCAGACCGGGAAGACTAAGCAATCAGCCCCAGCATTTT. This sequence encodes CARPGRLSNQPQHF.

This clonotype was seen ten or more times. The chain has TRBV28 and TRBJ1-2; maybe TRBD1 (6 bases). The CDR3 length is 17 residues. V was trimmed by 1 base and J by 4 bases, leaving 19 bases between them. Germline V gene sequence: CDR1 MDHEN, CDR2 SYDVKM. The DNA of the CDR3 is TGTGCCAGCAGTTTATACCGCTCGGGGGCGGACGGCTATGGCTACACCTTC. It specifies CASSLYRSGADGYGYTF.

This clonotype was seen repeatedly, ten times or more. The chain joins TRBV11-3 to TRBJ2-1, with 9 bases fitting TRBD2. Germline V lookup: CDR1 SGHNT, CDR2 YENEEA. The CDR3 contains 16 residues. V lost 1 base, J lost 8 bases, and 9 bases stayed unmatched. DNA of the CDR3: TGTGCCAGCAGCTTAGGTATCGGGACTAGCTTCTATGAGCAGTTCTTC. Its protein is CASSLGIGTSFYEQFF.

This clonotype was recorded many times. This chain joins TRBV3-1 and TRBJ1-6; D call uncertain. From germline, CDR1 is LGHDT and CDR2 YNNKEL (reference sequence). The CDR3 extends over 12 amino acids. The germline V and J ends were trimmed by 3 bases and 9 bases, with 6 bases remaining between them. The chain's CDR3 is CASSHGVSPLHF. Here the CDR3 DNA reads TGTGCCAGCAGCCACGGGGTTTCACCCCTCCACTTT. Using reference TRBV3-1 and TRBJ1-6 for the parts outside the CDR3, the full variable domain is DTAVSQTPKYLVTQMGNDKSIKCEQNLGHDTMYWYKQDSKKFLKIMFSYNNKELIINETVPNRFSPKSPDKAHLNLHINSLELGDSAVYFCASSHGVSPLHFGNGTRLTVT.

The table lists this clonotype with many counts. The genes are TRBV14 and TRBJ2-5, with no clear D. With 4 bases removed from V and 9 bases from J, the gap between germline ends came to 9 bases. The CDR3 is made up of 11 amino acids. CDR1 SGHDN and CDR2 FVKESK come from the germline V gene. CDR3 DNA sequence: TGTGCCAGCAGCCGGAAACGCGCCCAGTACTTC. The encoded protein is CASSRKRAQYF.

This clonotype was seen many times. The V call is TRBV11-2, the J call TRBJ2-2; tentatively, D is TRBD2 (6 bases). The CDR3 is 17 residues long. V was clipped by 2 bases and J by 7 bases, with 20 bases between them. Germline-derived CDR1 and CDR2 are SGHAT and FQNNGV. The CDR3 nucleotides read TGTGCCAGCAGCTTAATGGGGCCCAGGAGGGACGACGGGGAGCTGTTTTTT. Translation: CASSLMGPRRDDGELFF. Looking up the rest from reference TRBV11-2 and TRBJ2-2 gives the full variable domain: EAGVAQSPRYKIIEKRQSVAFWCNPISGHATLYWYQQILGQGPKLLIQFQNNGVVDDSQLPKDRFSAERLKGVDSTLKIQPAKLEDSAVYLCASSLMGPRRDDGELFFGEGSRLTVL.

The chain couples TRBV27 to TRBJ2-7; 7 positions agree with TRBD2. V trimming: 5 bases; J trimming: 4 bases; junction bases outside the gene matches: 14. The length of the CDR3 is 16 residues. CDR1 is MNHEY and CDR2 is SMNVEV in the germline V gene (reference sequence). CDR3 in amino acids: CASSTHIGGSGYEQYF. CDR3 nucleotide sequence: TGTGCCAGCAGTACCCACATCGGGGGGAGTGGATACGAGCAGTACTTC.

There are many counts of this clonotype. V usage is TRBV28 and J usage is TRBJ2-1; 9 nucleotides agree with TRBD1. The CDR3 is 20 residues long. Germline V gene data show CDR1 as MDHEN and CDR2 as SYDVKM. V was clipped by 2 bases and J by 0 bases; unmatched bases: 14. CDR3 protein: CASSLLSGTGTKISYNEQFF. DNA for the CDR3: TGTGCCAGCAGTTTACTCTCCGGGACAGGGACCAAAATCTCCTACAATGAGCAGTTCTTC.

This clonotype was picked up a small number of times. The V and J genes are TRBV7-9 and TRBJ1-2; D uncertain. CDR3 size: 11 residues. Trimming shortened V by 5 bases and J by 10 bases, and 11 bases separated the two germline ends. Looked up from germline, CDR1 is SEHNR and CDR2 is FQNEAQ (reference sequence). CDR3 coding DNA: TGTGCCAGCAGCGGCGGCGGTTTCTACACCTTC. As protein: CASSGGGFYTF.

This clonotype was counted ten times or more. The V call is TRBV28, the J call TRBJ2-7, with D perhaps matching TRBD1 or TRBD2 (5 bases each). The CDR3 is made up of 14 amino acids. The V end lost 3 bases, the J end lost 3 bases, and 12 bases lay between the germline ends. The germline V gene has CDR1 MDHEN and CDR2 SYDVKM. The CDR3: CASSLMRGVYEQYF. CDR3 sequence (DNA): TGTGCCAGCAGTTTGATGAGGGGAGTCTACGAGCAGTACTTC. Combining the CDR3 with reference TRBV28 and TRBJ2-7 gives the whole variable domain DVKVTQSSRYLVKRTGEKVFLECVQDMDHENMFWYRQDPGLGLRLIYFSYDVKMKEKGDIPEGYSVSREKKERFSLILESASTNQTSMYLCASSLMRGVYEQYFGPGTRLTVT.